The entry below describes one TCR beta chain. Methods used by the authors: Amplification of reference gene primers provided the estimated nucleated cell counts. Measured with immunoSEQ multiplex PCR; TCRdb has only the in-frame clones, and not every one. V, J and clone size derive from that table, while D and trimming were established from the DNA sequence. This table holds about 200,000 clones, about nine tenths found once. This sample is part of a study of blood T cell repertoires in COVID-19. Study in general: T cells, B-cell-depleted T cells, or PBMCs provided the cDNA or gDNA that served as material.

The CDR3 has 16 residues. V shed 3 bases, J shed 2 bases, and the junction held 9 bases outside the gene matches. The germline gives CDR1 WSHSY, CDR2 SAAADI. Sequencing input: peripheral blood. The origin of this receptor is a man aged 35 to 55 with acute or convalescent COVID-19. The chain links TRBV10-2 to TRBJ2-7, with TRBD2 matching 8 bases. The CDR3 nucleotides read TGCGCCAGCAGTGAAGGGGGACTAGGGGAGCCCTACGAGCAGTACTTC. Encoded protein: CASSEGGLGEPYEQYF.